This TCR beta chain was sequenced during a study of sequential checkpoint blockade in melanoma. Study in general: Arm A got nivolumab then ipilimumab; arm B the reverse, 1:1. After both sequences, patients received maintenance nivolumab.

Using immunoSEQ multiplex PCR, the repertoire was profiled, and TCRdb retains in-frame clones only, with some absent. The table records about 19,000 clones, 73% of them present only once. Germline V CDR1 and CDR2: MNHEY, SVGAGI. The CDR3 has 14 residues. Trimming removed 7 bases from V and 5 bases from J, with 15 bases in between. Indicated treatment: randomized to nivolumab then ipilimumab (arm A) or the reverse (arm B). Patients had received no earlier DNA-damaging chemotherapy. Live CD3+CD8+ CD19− CD56− cells were sorted from PBMCs. This chain joins TRBV6-5 and TRBJ2-1; D is perhaps TRBD1 (6 bases). Sample: CD8+ T cells sorted from blood (inferred from file names), taken from a patient given nivolumab and ipilimumab in sequence. The receptor was derived from a human donor with melanoma. CDR3: CASNPFGQNNEQFF. The CDR3 bases are TGTGCCAGCAATCCATTTGGACAGAACAATGAGCAGTTCTTC.